One and the same sample provided the 29 T cell receptor beta chains below, sequenced in a study of blood T cell repertoires in COVID-19. TCRdb's copy holds only in-frame clones and misses some; the assay was immunoSEQ multiplex PCR. The repertoire has some 210,000 clones, about 91% of them found once; the top ten carry roughly 5%. Sequenced sample: peripheral blood. These receptors were taken from a woman aged 35 to 49 with acute or convalescent COVID-19.

The chain recombines TRBV13 with TRBJ2-5; D possibly corresponds to TRBD2 (6 bases). This CDR3 is built from 14 residues. The V end lost 5 bases, the J end lost 2 bases, and 12 bases lay between the germline ends. Looked up from germline, CDR1 is PRHDT and CDR2 is FYEKMQ (reference sequence). CDR3 sequence (DNA): TGTGCCAGCAGCCTCCGGGGGAGTCAAGAGACCCAGTACTTC. Its translation is CASSLRGSQETQYF.

J is TRBJ2-5 and V is TRBV5-4; D perhaps matches TRBD1 (6 bases). V lost 5 bases and J lost 4, with 24 bases in between. The CDR3 has 17 amino acids. CDR1 is SGHNT, CDR2 YYREEE, per germline (reference sequence). CDR3 bases: TGTGCCAGCAGTAGAGCCATGCTAAAGGGGGTGGCAGAGACCCAGTACTTC. It yields the protein CASSRAMLKGVAETQYF.

The chain couples TRBV3-1 (or the pseudogene TRBV3-2) to TRBJ1-1; the D gene is possibly TRBD1 (6 bases). V was clipped by 0 bases and J by 2 bases, with 7 bases between them. The V gene's germline CDR1 is LGHDT and CDR2 YNNKEL (reference sequence). The CDR3 runs to 14 residues. The CDR3 DNA follows: TGTGCCAGCAGCCAAGAACAGGGAAACACTGAAGCTTTCTTT. Amino acid sequence: CASSQEQGNTEAFF.

V and J are TRBV30 and TRBJ2-7, with a weak D call TRBD1 (5 bases). Per the germline V gene, CDR1 is GTSNPN and CDR2 is SVGIG (reference sequence). The CDR3 has 13 residues. Deletions cut 0 bases from V and 7 bases from J, with 13 bases between. The CDR3 nucleotides read TGTGCCTGGAGTGTACATGGGGCCCCGGAGCAGTACGTC. Translating it yields CAWSVHGAPEQYV.

The chain is built from TRBV15 and TRBJ2-1; the D is unclear. The CDR3 covers 13 residues. Trimming shortened V by 3 bases and J by 10 bases, and 13 bases separated the two germline ends. Per germline, CDR1 LNHNV and CDR2 YYDKDF (reference sequence). The CDR3 DNA follows: TGTGCCACCAGCAGTAGCCCCCGGCGGGAGCAGTTCTTC. Residues: CATSSSPRREQFF. The full variable domain, in which reference TRBV15 and TRBJ2-1 provide the parts outside the CDR3, is DAMVIQNPRYQVTQFGKPVTLSCSQTLNHNVMYWYQQKSSQAPKLLFHYYDKDFNNEADTPDNFQSRRPNTSFCFLDIRSPGLGDTAMYLCATSSSPRREQFFGPGTRLTVL.

This clone appeared a single time. This chain uses TRBV4-2 with TRBJ1-2; perhaps TRBD1 as D (5 bases). V shed 4 bases and J shed 2 bases, with 8 bases lying between them. The CDR3 sequence is 13 residues long. Germline loops: CDR1 LGHNA, CDR2 YNFKEQ. The CDR3 region is CASSPDTNYGYTF. For the CDR3, the DNA is TGTGCCAGCAGCCCGGACACCAACTATGGCTACACCTTC.

The chain recombines TRBV2 with TRBJ1-3, with 9 bases that match TRBD1. Germline CDR1 SNHLY, CDR2 FYNNEI. V trimming: 6 bases; J trimming: 2 bases; junction bases outside the gene matches: 5. The CDR3 spans 15 residues. The CDR3, as DNA: TGTGCCAGCAGAGCAAGGACAGGGGCTGGAAACACCATATATTTT. Translated: CASRARTGAGNTIYF.

V and J are TRBV5-1 and TRBJ1-3; a possible D gene is TRBD1 (5 bases). V lost 2 bases and J 0 bases, leaving 12 bases between the germline ends. This CDR3 contains 16 residues. In germline, CDR1 is SGHRS, CDR2 YFSETQ. CDR3 protein: CASSFAGPLSGNTIYF. The CDR3, as DNA: TGCGCCAGCAGCTTTGCGGGGCCTCTCTCTGGAAACACCATATATTTT.

The chain is built from TRBV19 and TRBJ1-3; no reliable D call. The V end lost 5 bases, the J end lost 2 bases, and 16 bases lay between the germline ends. CDR1 LNHDA and CDR2 SQIVND come from the germline V gene (reference sequence). CDR3 length: 16 amino acids. The CDR3 DNA reads TGTGCCAGTAGTTTAACCTCTCTTCCAGCTGGAAACACCATATATTTT. The encoded protein is CASSLTSLPAGNTIYF.

The chain uses TRBV5-4 and TRBJ2-2, with D maybe TRBD2 (5 bases). V lost 1 base and J lost 8, with 18 bases in between. Germline V gene lookup returns CDR1 SGHNT and CDR2 YYREEE (reference sequence). This CDR3 contains 16 residues. CDR3 residues: CASSLRRQANRGELFF. The CDR3 DNA reads TGTGCCAGCAGCTTGCGGAGGCAGGCGAACCGAGGGGAGCTGTTTTTT.

The chain couples TRBV5-1 to TRBJ1-6; TRBD1 is a possible D gene (5 bases). CDR3 length: 15 amino acids. V was cut by 4 bases and J by 10 bases, with 18 bases left in between. Germline lookup yields CDR1 SGHRS and CDR2 YFSETQ. The CDR3 loop reads CASSQTGERESPLHF. CDR3 in DNA: TGCGCCAGCAGCCAGACGGGGGAAAGAGAATCACCCCTCCACTTT.

CDR3 loop: CASSEPGSRNYGYTF. The CDR3 DNA is TGTGCCAGCAGTGAACCCGGGAGTAGAAACTATGGCTACACCTTC. The V call is TRBV6-1, the J call TRBJ1-2; D remains ambiguous. Looked up from germline, CDR1 is MNHNS and CDR2 is SASEGT. The CDR3 has 15 residues. V was cut by 2 bases and J by 2 bases, with 12 bases left in between.

This clone was found once. The rearrangement uses TRBV18 and TRBJ2-1, with a possible D match to TRBD1 (7 bases). Trimming removed 4 bases at V and 4 bases at J, with 17 bases between. Germline V gene lookup returns CDR1 KGHSH and CDR2 LQKENI. This CDR3 spans 16 amino acids. This chain's CDR3 is CASSLRTGGNYNEQFF. In nucleotides, the CDR3 is TGTGCCAGCTCACTCAGGACAGGCGGGAATTACAATGAGCAGTTCTTC.

This chain joins TRBV9 and TRBJ2-5; unclear D gene. This CDR3 has 15 amino acids. V was trimmed by 4 bases and J by 5 bases, leaving 18 bases between them. Looked up from germline, CDR1 is SGDLS and CDR2 is YYNGEE. The CDR3 reads CASSPFTAGGETQYF. For the CDR3, the DNA is TGTGCCAGCAGCCCATTTACAGCTGGTGGTGAGACCCAGTACTTC.

This clone was seen more than once but under ten times. V is TRBV6-4 and J is TRBJ1-2; 7 bases are a match to TRBD1. The V gene end was trimmed by 6 bases and the J gene end by 4 bases; junction bases not matched to a gene: 8. The CDR3 is made up of 14 amino acids. Germline V lookup: CDR1 MRHNA, CDR2 SNTAGT. CDR3: CASRAIGGSYGYTF. CDR3 sequence (DNA): TGTGCCAGCAGAGCGATAGGGGGCTCCTATGGCTACACCTTC.

The chain uses TRBV6-5 and TRBJ1-6, with a tentative D call TRBD1 (5 bases). The CDR3 covers 13 residues. The germline V gene encodes CDR1 MNHEY and CDR2 SVGAGI. Between the trimmed V and J ends, which lost 7 bases and 10 bases, there was a span of 14 bases. The CDR3 spells CASMGGRGSPLHF. In nucleotides, the CDR3 is TGTGCCAGCATGGGAGGACGGGGGTCACCCCTCCACTTT.

The sample holds one count of this clone. The chain couples TRBV6-6 to TRBJ2-1; D remains unclear. Germline V lookup: CDR1 MNHNY, CDR2 SVGAGI (reference sequence). The CDR3 consists of 11 residues. Deletions cut 4 bases from V and 7 bases from J, with 5 bases between. As DNA, the CDR3 is TGTGCCAGCAGTTTTGCGAATGAGCAGTTCTTC. Translated, it gives CASSFANEQFF.

This chain connects TRBV5-6 to TRBJ1-6; 7 bases line up with TRBD1. Germline lookup yields CDR1 SGHDT and CDR2 YYEEEE. V gave up 4 bases and J gave up 0 bases; unmatched junction bases: 7. The CDR3 is 17 residues long. For the CDR3, the DNA is TGTGCCAGCAGCAGGGAAGGGGGCAGCTCCTATAATTCACCCCTCCACTTT. Protein product: CASSREGGSSYNSPLHF.

The chain has TRBV7-2 and TRBJ2-3; the D gene is possibly TRBD1 (7 bases). Germline CDR1 SGHTA, CDR2 FQGNSA. CDR3 size: 16 residues. The V and J ends lost 7 bases and 0 bases respectively, with 17 bases between them. CDR3 in DNA: TGTGCCAGCACCAAGGGCGGGGACAGAAGCACAGATACGCAGTATTTT. This codes for CASTKGGDRSTDTQYF.

The chain couples TRBV27 to TRBJ1-6; 9 bases line up with TRBD1. Per germline, CDR1 MNHEY and CDR2 SMNVEV (reference sequence). The CDR3 is 14 amino acids. Trimming took 5 bases from V and 8 from J; bases not matched to a gene: 4. The CDR3: CASSPGQGYSPLHF. In DNA form, the CDR3 reads TGTGCCAGCAGTCCGGGACAGGGTTATTCACCCCTCCACTTT.

The V gene is TRBV18, the J gene TRBJ1-2; possibly TRBD1 for D (5 bases). The CDR3 contains 13 residues. The germline V and J ends were trimmed by 2 bases and 11 bases, with 15 bases remaining between them. The germline V gene encodes CDR1 KGHSH and CDR2 LQKENI. The CDR3 nucleotides read TGTGCCAGCTCACCAGGACGGGAAGGGACTTACACCTTC. As protein: CASSPGREGTYTF.

The V call is TRBV5-4, the J call TRBJ1-6; TRBD1 is a possible D gene (5 bases). The CDR3 has 16 amino acids. V shed 4 bases and J shed 10 bases, with 21 bases lying between them. CDR1 SGHNT and CDR2 YYREEE come from the germline V gene (reference sequence). CDR3 protein: CASSTQTAAGRSPLHF. The CDR3 DNA follows: TGTGCCAGCAGCACCCAGACCGCCGCGGGGCGGTCACCCCTCCACTTT.

This rearrangement joins TRBV4-1 to TRBJ1-4; D is possibly TRBD1 (6 bases). The CDR3 consists of 16 residues. V shed 4 bases and J shed 2 bases, with 14 bases lying between them. Germline CDR1 is MGHRA and CDR2 is YSYEKL. The CDR3 reads CASSRGTGSTNEKLFF. CDR3 coding DNA: TGCGCCAGCAGCCGCGGAACAGGGTCGACTAATGAAAAACTGTTTTTT.

V is TRBV5-1 and J is TRBJ2-5, with 11 bases that match TRBD1. From germline, CDR1 is SGHRS and CDR2 YFSETQ. J gave up 5 bases and V 2 bases, and 5 bases lay outside the gene matches. The CDR3 totals 15 residues. The CDR3 nucleotides read TGCGCCAGCAGCTTATCGGGACAGGGGGTGGAGACCCAGTACTTC. Translated: CASSLSGQGVETQYF.

The chain links TRBV7-8 to TRBJ2-7, with 8 bases identical to TRBD1. Trimming cost V 2 bases and J 7 bases; bases outside gene matches: 16. Germline CDR1 and CDR2: SGHVS and FQNEAQ. The CDR3 loop spans 17 amino acids. The CDR3, as DNA: TGTGCCAGCAGCTTAAGGGCCCGGTCGCAGGGGGCTGGGGAGCAGTACGTC. This sequence encodes CASSLRARSQGAGEQYV.

This chain uses TRBV2 with TRBJ2-5; 8 nucleotides match TRBD2. Germline V gives CDR1 SNHLY, CDR2 FYNNEI. The junction had 6 bases not matched to a gene; V was cut back by 7 bases and J by 5 bases. This CDR3 has 13 residues. The CDR3: CASTREGLETQYF. DNA for the CDR3: TGTGCCAGCACCCGGGAGGGGCTGGAGACCCAGTACTTC.

The chain employs TRBV3-1 (or the pseudogene TRBV3-2) and TRBJ1-4; D gene uncertain. The length of the CDR3 is 17 residues. Germline CDR1 is LGHDT and CDR2 is YNNKEL (reference sequence). V was cut by 0 bases and J by 0 bases, with 11 bases left in between. The CDR3 loop is CASSQDLSLTTNEKLFF. The CDR3 region has the DNA TGTGCCAGCAGCCAAGATCTAAGCCTAACAACTAATGAAAAACTGTTTTTT.

This chain links TRBV7-9 with TRBJ2-1, with 10 bases lining up with TRBD1. J was trimmed by 12 bases and V by 1 base; bases with no gene match: 6. From germline, CDR1 is SEHNR and CDR2 FQNEAQ (reference sequence). The CDR3 runs to 14 residues. The DNA of the CDR3 is TGTGCCAGCAGCTTAGATCGGTGGGACAGGGGGCAGTTCTTC. It codes for CASSLDRWDRGQFF.

This rearrangement joins TRBV12-3 or TRBV12-4 to TRBJ2-7, with 7 bases identical to TRBD2. CDR3 length equals 13 residues. Trimming cost V 5 bases and J 2 bases; bases outside gene matches: 3. The CDR3 loop is CASSTRGAYEQYV. The CDR3, as DNA: TGTGCCAGCAGTACCCGGGGGGCCTACGAGCAGTACGTC.